The clone carrying this T cell receptor (beta chain) was found a few times. Antigen unknown. The same CDR3 is also encoded by other DNA sequences in this sample. The J segment lost 0 bases and the V segment lost 0 bases, leaving 4 bases of the junction unmatched. Germline V CDR1 and CDR2: GTSNPN, SVGIG (reference sequence). This CDR3 has 16 residues. TCRdb's table, derived via immunoSEQ multiplex PCR, lists solely in-frame clones and lacks some. The data hold 90,000 to 120,000 clones, with more than 80% observed a single time. The data derive from a study of T cell responses to AZD1222 COVID-19 vaccine. Broader study findings: The study sampled repertoires only after the peak T cell response.

The chain links TRBV30 to TRBJ1-5; 8 bases are a match to TRBD1. The starting material was peripheral blood, obtained on day 0 of AZD1222 vaccination. The receptor comes from an adult in good health. The DNA for the CDR3 is TGTGCCTGGAGTGTACAGGGGGGGCTTAGCAATCAGCCCCAGCATTTT. Translating it yields CAWSVQGGLSNQPQHF. The whole variable domain, filled in from reference TRBV30 and TRBJ1-5, reads SQTIHQWPATLVQPVGSPLSLECTVEGTSNPNLYWYRQAAGRGLQLLFYSVGIGQISSEVPQNLSASRPQDRQFILSSKKLLLSDSGFYLCAWSVQGGLSNQPQHFGDGTRLSIL.